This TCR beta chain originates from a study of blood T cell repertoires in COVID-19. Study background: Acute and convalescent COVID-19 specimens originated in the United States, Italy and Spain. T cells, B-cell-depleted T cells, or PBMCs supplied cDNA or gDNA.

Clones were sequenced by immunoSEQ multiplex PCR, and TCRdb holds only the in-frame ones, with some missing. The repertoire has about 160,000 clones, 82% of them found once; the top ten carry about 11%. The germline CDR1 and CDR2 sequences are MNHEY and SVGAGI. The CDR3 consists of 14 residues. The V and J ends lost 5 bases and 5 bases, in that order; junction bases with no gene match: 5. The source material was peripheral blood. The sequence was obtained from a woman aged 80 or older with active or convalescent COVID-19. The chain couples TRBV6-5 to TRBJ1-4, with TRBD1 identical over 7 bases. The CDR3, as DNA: TGTGCCAGCAGTCGTGGGACAGAAAATGAAAAACTGTTTTTT. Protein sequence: CASSRGTENEKLFF.